This TCR beta chain was captured by sequencing in a study of metastatic and nonmetastatic thyroid tumors. Study in general: A comparison of repertoires was made across blood and tumor or nodule tissue from malignant and benign thyroid patients.

TCRdb recomputed clones from the PCR reads via MiXCR. The sample lists around 24,000 clones, 20% to 30% occurring once. Ahead of thyroid surgery, no patient had received treatment of any kind. Study results and caveats: In both blood and tumor samples, TCR beta diversity was reported significantly higher for malignant than benign nodules.

Turning to this clone: Its antigen is undetermined.

Germline V CDR1 and CDR2: LGHDT, YNNKEL (reference sequence). The ends lost 2 bases at V and 7 bases at J; junction bases unmatched: 3. This CDR3 has 14 residues. The sequence was collected from a male donor with papillary thyroid cancer or a benign thyroid nodule (not recorded which). Some clones in this sample may be carry-over from other donors' samples. V and J are TRBV3-1 and TRBJ1-4, with TRBD1 matching over 8 bases. The sequenced sample consisted of tumor tissue. The CDR3 region is CASSQCTGGEKLFF. DNA of the CDR3: TGTGCCAGCAGCCAATGTACAGGGGGTGAAAAACTGTTTTTT. The complete variable domain, with remaining parts taken from reference TRBV3-1 and TRBJ1-4, reads DTAVSQTPKYLVTQMGNDKSIKCEQNLGHDTMYWYKQDSKKFLKIMFSYNNKELIINETVPNRFSPKSPDKAHLNLHINSLELGDSAVYFCASSQCTGGEKLFFGSGTQLSVL.